This T cell receptor (beta chain) emerged from a study of CD8+CD57+ T cells in acquired aplastic anemia. Whole-study context: Sorted CD4+ and CD8+ cell DNA averaged roughly 3.2 ug. Overall study results and limits: Between patients and controls, CD8+ Simpson's diversity did not vary significantly. Twenty-nine was the count of CD8+ CDR3 sequences that patients shared with controls.

The TCR beta profiling, which covered VDJ combination and CDR3 sequence, was carried out using genomic DNA as the template. From the reads, TCRdb called clonotypes with MiXCR, one entry per CDR3 protein. In the table there are tens of thousands of distinct CDR3 sequences, roughly half of which are singletons. For this clonotype: Its matching antigen is unknown. Lacking the conserved final phenylalanine or tryptophan, this CDR3 likely reflects a read error.

With 4 bases clipped from V and 1 base from J, the junction kept 3 bases outside the gene matches. Germline CDR1 and CDR2: MNHNS and SASEGT. The length of the CDR3 is 15 residues. This chain uses TRBV6-1 with TRBJ2-7; 11 positions match TRBD1. Sequencing was carried out using sorted CD4+, CD8+, or CD8+CD57+ T cells (not recorded which) from PBMCs. The clonotype was recovered from a human donor in good health, serving as a control. This CDR3 reads CASSGGQGASYEQYL. CDR3 nucleotides: TGTGCCAGCAGTGGAGGACAGGGGGCATCCTACGAGCAGTACCTC.